The clone carrying this T cell receptor beta chain has a single count. The entry originates in a study of blood T cell repertoires in COVID-19. Background on the study: T cells, B-cell-depleted T cells, or PBMCs provided the cDNA or gDNA that served as material.

Sequenced by immunoSEQ multiplex PCR; TCRdb stores in-frame clones only, minus some. The table has around 250,000 clones, 70% to 90% seen once. This receptor was identified in a woman aged 50 to 60 who had recovered from COVID-19. The sequenced sample was PBMCs or T cells enriched from blood (not recorded which).

CDR3 bases: TGTGCCAGCAGCCAAGGGCGGGATCGGTACGAGCAGTACTTC. Translating it yields CASSQGRDRYEQYF. The rearrangement uses TRBV3-1 (or the pseudogene TRBV3-2) and TRBJ2-7; the D gene is possibly TRBD2 (6 bases). The ends were cut back, 1 base at V and 4 bases at J, with 11 bases in the middle. The V gene's germline CDR1 is LGHDT and CDR2 YNNKEL (reference sequence). The CDR3 runs to 14 residues.